This T cell receptor (beta chain) is from a study of control samples from healthy donors and cancer patients (TCRdb year 2020). Note on this clone: There is no known antigen for this receptor. No much larger clone is present one base from it, and per-base qualities are unavailable.

Taken from cysteine to phenylalanine, the CDR3 has 18 residues. Only the CDR3 DNA stays, 54 bases, in frame from base 1. CDR1 and CDR2 are drawn from the germline V gene (reference sequence): SEHNR, FQNEAQ. Trimming leaves V shorter by 1 base and J shorter by 0 bases, with the junction holding 7 bases beyond the gene matches. The library was obtained by the immunoSEQ multiplex PCR assay. The clones in this table, taken by TCRdb from immuneACCESS, are in-frame only. Not every clone is retained; where verified, under half of the shortfall comes from an unresolved V gene, and the cause of the rest is unknown. The sample profile shows 110,000 or so clones; about 89% of them were found once. The top ten constitute less than 40% of the sample.

The sample comprised blood. The sequence derives from a middle-aged man in good health. The chain couples TRBV7-9 to TRBJ2-3; 10 central bases correspond to TRBD2. The CDR3 region reads CASSLDSLAGPSTDTQYF. The nucleotide sequence is TGTGCCAGCAGCTTAGACTCACTAGCGGGGCCTAGCACAGATACGCAGTATTTT.